This T cell receptor (beta chain) emerged from a study of blood T cell repertoires in COVID-19 (TCRdb year 2020). Study-wide context: Collaborator samples came from the United States, Italy and Spain and covered acute and convalescent phases of COVID-19. The prospective study material was composed of cDNA or gDNA derived from T cells, B-cell-depleted T cells, or PBMCs. Subjects who had been exposed to COVID-19, were actively infected with it, or had recovered from it provided the deeply sampled blood TCRbeta repertoires that made up the dataset. The repertoires were released in a freely available public database intended as a resource for research on the immune response to SARS-CoV-2. Samples came from the ongoing ImmuneRACE study (first 160 participants) plus 1,254 subjects from 6 global collaborators. Nearly every sample came with metadata listing a de-identified subject ID, COVID-19 status, age in years and sex. HLA class I and class II types, where available, came from metadata supplied by the sample provider rather than from assay-based typing. The research as a whole found: The amount of clinical and demographic metadata varied by source and participant and was provided uncurated.

The immunoSEQ Assay, a bias-controlled multiplex PCR, was used to amplify TCRbeta CDR3 regions from genomic DNA. The study's own analysis went as follows. The number of nucleated cells in each sample was estimated by amplification of reference gene primers within the assay. Sequence reads were collapsed and filtered to measure the absolute abundance of every unique TCRbeta CDR3 rearrangement. For each sample, productive Simpson clonality was calculated as the square root of Simpson's diversity index across productive rearrangements. TCRdb took this table from immuneACCESS and kept in-frame rearrangements with V and J called. Such tables lack part of the clones; where checked against another copy, unresolved V genes explain under half of the gap, and the rest is unexplained. The V and J calls and the clone size are those of that table, but D and trimming were determined from the DNA. In all, the sample holds over 250,000 clones, and around 90% of those were seen once. About 8.9% of the sample rests with the top ten.

At the junction V is shortened by 1 base and J by 5 bases, with 8 bases in between. Sequences SNHLY (CDR1) and FYNNEI (CDR2) are obtained from the germline V gene. The CDR3 starts with the cysteine, ends with the phenylalanine, and has 13 residues. Just the 39-base CDR3 DNA is kept, in frame starting at base 1. For this clone: What antigen it recognizes has not been identified. One base away there is no much larger clone; base qualities are not given.

Participants in the prospective study were enrolled through a virtual design, were aged about 18 to 90 years, and lived in approximately 25 United States geographic areas. In the prospective study, cohorts were assigned on the basis of participant-reported clinical history obtained from a screening survey and a study questionnaire. Recovered participants in ImmuneRACE Cohort 3 were defined as having two consecutive negative NP/OP PCR tests, clearance from a healthcare professional, or resolution of symptoms. Mobile phlebotomists in the prospective study collected whole blood, serum and a nasopharyngeal or oropharyngeal swab from every participant. Over a roughly 2-month period, participants in the prospective study had the option of providing additional blood draws and questionnaires. Before DNA extraction, blood samples from the prospective study were shipped at room temperature or frozen.

This TCR came from a woman aged 18-29 years who had recovered from COVID-19. The rearranged chain carries TRBV2 and TRBJ2-5; no D gene is confidently identified. Sequencing used PBMCs or T cells enriched from blood (not recorded which). The DNA is TGTGCCAGCAGTGAAGATCGAGTTGAGACCCAGTACTTC. It specifies CASSEDRVETQYF.